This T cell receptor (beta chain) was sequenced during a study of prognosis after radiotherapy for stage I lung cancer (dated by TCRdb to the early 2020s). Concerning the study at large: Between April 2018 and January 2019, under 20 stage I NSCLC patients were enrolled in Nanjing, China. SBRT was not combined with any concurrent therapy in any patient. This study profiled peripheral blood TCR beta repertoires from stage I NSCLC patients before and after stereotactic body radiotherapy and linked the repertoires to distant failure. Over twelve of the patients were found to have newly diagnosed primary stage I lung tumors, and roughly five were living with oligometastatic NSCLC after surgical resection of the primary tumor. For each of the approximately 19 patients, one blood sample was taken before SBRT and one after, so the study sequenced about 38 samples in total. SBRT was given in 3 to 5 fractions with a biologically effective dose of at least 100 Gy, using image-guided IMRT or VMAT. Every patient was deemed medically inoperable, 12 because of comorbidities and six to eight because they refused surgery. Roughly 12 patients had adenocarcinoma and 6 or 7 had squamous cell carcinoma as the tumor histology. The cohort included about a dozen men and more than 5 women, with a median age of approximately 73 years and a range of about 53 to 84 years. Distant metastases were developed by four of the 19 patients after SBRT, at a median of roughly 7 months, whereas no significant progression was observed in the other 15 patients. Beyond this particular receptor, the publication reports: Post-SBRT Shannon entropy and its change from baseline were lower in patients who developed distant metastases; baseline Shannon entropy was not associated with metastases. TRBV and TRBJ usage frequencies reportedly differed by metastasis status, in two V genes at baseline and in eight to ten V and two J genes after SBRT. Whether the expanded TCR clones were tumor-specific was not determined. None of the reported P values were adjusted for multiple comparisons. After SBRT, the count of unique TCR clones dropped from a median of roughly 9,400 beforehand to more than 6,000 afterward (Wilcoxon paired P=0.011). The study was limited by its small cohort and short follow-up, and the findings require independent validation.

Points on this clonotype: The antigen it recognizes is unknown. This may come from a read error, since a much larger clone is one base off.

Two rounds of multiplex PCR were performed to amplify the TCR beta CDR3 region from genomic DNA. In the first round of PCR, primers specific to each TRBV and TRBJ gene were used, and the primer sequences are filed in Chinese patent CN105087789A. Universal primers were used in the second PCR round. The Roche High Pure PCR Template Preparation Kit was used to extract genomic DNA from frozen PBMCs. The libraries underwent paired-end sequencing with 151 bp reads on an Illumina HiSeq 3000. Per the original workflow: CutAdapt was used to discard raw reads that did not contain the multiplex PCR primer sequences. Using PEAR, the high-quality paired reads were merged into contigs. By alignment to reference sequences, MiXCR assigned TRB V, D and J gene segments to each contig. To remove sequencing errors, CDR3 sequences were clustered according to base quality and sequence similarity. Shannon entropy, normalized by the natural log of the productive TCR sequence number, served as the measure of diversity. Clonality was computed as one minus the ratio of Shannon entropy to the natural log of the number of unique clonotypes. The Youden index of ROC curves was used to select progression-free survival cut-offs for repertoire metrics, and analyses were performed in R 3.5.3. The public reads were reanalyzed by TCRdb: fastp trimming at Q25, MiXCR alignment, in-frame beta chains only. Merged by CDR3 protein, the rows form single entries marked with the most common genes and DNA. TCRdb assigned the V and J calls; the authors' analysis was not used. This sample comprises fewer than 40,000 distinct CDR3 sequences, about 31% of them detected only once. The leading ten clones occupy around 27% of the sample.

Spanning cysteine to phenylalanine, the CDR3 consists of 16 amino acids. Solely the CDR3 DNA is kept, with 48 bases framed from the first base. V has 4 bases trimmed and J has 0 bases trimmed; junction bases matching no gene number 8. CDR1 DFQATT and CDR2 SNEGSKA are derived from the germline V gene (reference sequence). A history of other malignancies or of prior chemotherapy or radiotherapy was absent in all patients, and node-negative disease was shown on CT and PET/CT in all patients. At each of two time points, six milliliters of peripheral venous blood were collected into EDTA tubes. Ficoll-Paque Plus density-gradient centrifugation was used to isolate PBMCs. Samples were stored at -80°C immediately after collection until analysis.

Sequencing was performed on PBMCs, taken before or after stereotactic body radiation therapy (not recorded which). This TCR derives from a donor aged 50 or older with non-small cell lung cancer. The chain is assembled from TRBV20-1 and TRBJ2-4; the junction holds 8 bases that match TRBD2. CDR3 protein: CSAKMGGGLAKNIQYF. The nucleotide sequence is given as TGCAGTGCTAAAATGGGCGGGGGGCTAGCCAAAAACATTCAGTACTTC.